Listed below are T cell receptor beta chains from one sample, sequenced in a study of blood T cell repertoires in COVID-19. Sequencing used immunoSEQ multiplex PCR; TCRdb keeps in-frame clones, though not all of them. The profile covers 150,000 to 200,000 clones, with about 77% appearing a single time and 2.5% to 3% taken by the ten largest. The sequencing sample was made of peripheral blood. The source is a woman over 75 with active or convalescent COVID-19. Each CDR3 is given with its conserved first and last residue. The D gene is left open where the match is weak. The size field is filled for only some rows; it gives once, few, many or a size class.

size: .
V: TRBV28
J: TRBJ2-6
D: .
CDR3: CASSLLGEPSSGANVLTF
DNA: TGTGCCAGCAGTTTATTAGGAGAACCGAGCTCTGGGGCCAACGTCCTGACTTTC

size: .
V: TRBV7-2
J: TRBJ1-2
D: .
CDR3: CASSLRRGSPTNYGYTF
DNA: TGTGCCAGCAGCCTAAGGAGGGGTTCCCCGACTAACTATGGCTACACCTTC

size: .
V: TRBV9
J: TRBJ1-2
D: TRBD1
CDR3: CASSVAWTGYYGYTF
DNA: TGTGCCAGCAGCGTAGCTTGGACAGGCTACTATGGCTACACCTTC

size: few
V: TRBV15
J: TRBJ1-1
D: TRBD1
CDR3: CATSRGDRAHTEAFF
DNA: TGTGCCACCAGCAGGGGGGACAGGGCCCACACTGAAGCTTTCTTT

size: .
V: TRBV19
J: TRBJ1-1
D: .
CDR3: CASTENTEAFF
DNA: TGTGCCAGTACAGAGAACACTGAAGCTTTCTTT

size: few
V: TRBV28
J: TRBJ1-4
D: TRBD1
CDR3: CASSLLGQLNEKLFF
DNA: TGTGCCAGCAGTTTATTGGGACAGTTAAATGAAAAACTGTTTTTT

size: .
V: TRBV5-1
J: TRBJ1-6
D: .
CDR3: CASSLGATYNSPLHF
DNA: TGCGCCAGCAGCTTGGGGGCGACCTATAATTCACCCCTCCACTTT

size: .
V: TRBV21-1
J: TRBJ2-1
D: .
CDR3: CASSRQGTSGGAFLEQFF
DNA: TGTGCCAGCAGCAGGCAGGGTACTAGCGGGGGGGCCTTTCTTGAGCAGTTCTTC

size: .
V: TRBV19
J: TRBJ1-2
D: TRBD1
CDR3: CASSGGQGAQSYGYTF
DNA: TGTGCCAGTTCCGGGGGACAGGGGGCGCAGAGCTATGGCTACACCTTC

size: .
V: TRBV4-2
J: TRBJ1-6
D: TRBD1
CDR3: CASSQDGTGDSPLHF
DNA: TGTGCCAGCAGCCAAGATGGAACAGGGGATTCACCCCTCCACTTT

size: .
V: TRBV5-4
J: TRBJ2-7
D: .
CDR3: CASSLTGTYEQYF
DNA: TGTGCCAGCAGCTTGACCGGTACCTACGAGCAGTACTTC

size: .
V: TRBV7-8
J: TRBJ2-1
D: TRBD2
CDR3: CASSLELAGGLEQFF
DNA: TGTGCCAGCAGCTTGGAACTAGCGGGGGGGTTAGAGCAGTTCTTC

size: .
V: TRBV27
J: TRBJ2-1
D: .
CDR3: CASRLSLSYNEQFF
DNA: TGTGCCAGCAGGTTGTCCCTTTCCTACAATGAGCAGTTCTTC

size: .
V: TRBV5-6
J: TRBJ1-3
D: .
CDR3: CASSLVGAISSGNTIYF
DNA: TGTGCCAGCAGCTTGGTTGGGGCCATCTCGTCTGGAAACACCATATATTTT

size: .
V: TRBV10-3
J: TRBJ2-1
D: TRBD1
CDR3: CAIRGQGVYEQFF
DNA: TGTGCCATCAGGGGACAGGGGGTTTATGAGCAGTTCTTC

size: .
V: TRBV19
J: TRBJ2-1
D: TRBD2
CDR3: CASTPSSGGFYNEQFF
DNA: TGTGCCAGTACCCCGTCTAGCGGGGGTTTTTACAATGAGCAGTTCTTC

size: .
V: TRBV6-1
J: TRBJ2-1
D: TRBD2
CDR3: CASSEAGLAGGRAQFF
DNA: TGTGCCAGCAGTGAAGCAGGACTAGCGGGGGGACGTGCGCAGTTCTTC

size: few
V: TRBV9
J: TRBJ1-5
D: .
CDR3: CASSVLGDSNQPQHF
DNA: TGTGCCAGCAGCGTACTGGGAGATAGCAATCAGCCCCAGCATTTT

size: few
V: TRBV28
J: TRBJ1-3
D: .
CDR3: CASGGTYVGNTIYF
DNA: TGTGCCAGCGGGGGCACATACGTTGGAAACACCATATATTTT

size: few
V: TRBV12-5
J: TRBJ2-5
D: .
CDR3: CASARGGFETQYF
DNA: TGTGCTAGTGCCCGCGGGGGCTTCGAGACCCAGTACTTC

size: .
V: TRBV27
J: TRBJ1-5
D: .
CDR3: CASSLSQGRQPQHF
DNA: TGTGCCAGCAGTTTGAGTCAGGGCCGTCAGCCCCAGCATTTT

size: .
V: TRBV20-1
J: TRBJ2-5
D: .
CDR3: CSAIDSAGETQYF
DNA: TGCAGTGCTATTGACAGCGCGGGAGAGACCCAGTACTTC

size: few
V: TRBV7-9
J: TRBJ2-7
D: .
CDR3: CASSPDSWQYF
DNA: TGTGCCAGCAGCCCCGACTCTTGGCAGTACTTC

size: .
V: TRBV18
J: TRBJ2-1
D: TRBD2
CDR3: CASSPIGGASSYNEQFF
DNA: TGTGCCAGCTCACCGATCGGGGGGGCCAGCTCCTACAATGAGCAGTTCTTC

size: .
V: TRBV3-1/TRBV3-2
J: TRBJ1-1
D: .
CDR3: CASSQGQVNTEAFF
DNA: TGTGCCAGCAGCCAAGGACAGGTGAACACTGAAGCTTTCTTT

size: .
V: TRBV19
J: TRBJ2-1
D: TRBD2
CDR3: CASSIIAGGIYNEQFF
DNA: TGTGCCAGTAGTATAATAGCGGGGGGAATCTACAATGAGCAGTTCTTC

size: .
V: TRBV5-4
J: TRBJ1-4
D: TRBD1
CDR3: CASSSAGGTYEKLFF
DNA: TGTGCCAGCAGCTCCGCAGGGGGAACATATGAAAAACTGTTTTTT

size: .
V: TRBV5-1
J: TRBJ1-4
D: .
CDR3: CASSSEGTHEKLFF
DNA: TGCGCCAGCAGCTCCGAGGGGACTCATGAAAAACTGTTTTTT

size: .
V: TRBV10-2
J: TRBJ2-3
D: TRBD2
CDR3: CASLSGGADTQYF
DNA: TGCGCCAGCCTTAGCGGGGGTGCAGATACGCAGTATTTT

size: .
V: TRBV29-1
J: TRBJ1-1
D: .
CDR3: CSVGTGSTEAFF
DNA: TGCAGCGTTGGAACAGGGAGCACTGAAGCTTTCTTT

size: .
V: TRBV28
J: TRBJ1-2
D: TRBD1
CDR3: CASSSRTGGTYGYTF
DNA: TGTGCCAGCAGTTCCAGGACAGGGGGTACCTATGGCTACACCTTC

size: .
V: TRBV7-9
J: TRBJ1-1
D: .
CDR3: CASTLQTGDTEAFF
DNA: TGTGCCAGCACCCTACAGACAGGAGACACTGAAGCTTTCTTT

size: .
V: TRBV28
J: TRBJ1-1
D: TRBD1
CDR3: CASNNRRQGWSEAFF
DNA: TGTGCCAGCAACAATAGAAGACAGGGTTGGTCTGAAGCTTTCTTT

size: once
V: TRBV5-5
J: TRBJ2-7
D: TRBD1
CDR3: CASSYDRADEQYF
DNA: TGTGCCAGCAGTTACGACAGGGCGGACGAGCAGTACTTC

size: .
V: TRBV30
J: TRBJ2-7
D: TRBD1
CDR3: CAWSPKGQGVSEQYF
DNA: TGTGCCTGGAGTCCAAAAGGACAGGGGGTAAGCGAGCAGTACTTC

size: .
V: TRBV7-8
J: TRBJ1-5
D: .
CDR3: CASSLEVGSSNQPQHF
DNA: TGTGCCAGCAGCTTAGAGGTAGGGAGCAGCAATCAGCCCCAGCATTTT

size: .
V: TRBV2
J: TRBJ1-1
D: .
CDR3: CASSEVANTEAFF
DNA: TGTGCCAGCAGTGAGGTAGCAAACACTGAAGCTTTCTTT

size: .
V: TRBV10-3
J: TRBJ1-1
D: TRBD1
CDR3: CAIRPTGVNTEAFF
DNA: TGTGCCATCAGACCGACAGGGGTGAACACTGAAGCTTTCTTT

size: .
V: TRBV5-4
J: TRBJ2-7
D: .
CDR3: CASSLKTGSYEQYF
DNA: TGTGCCAGCAGCCTCAAGACGGGTTCCTACGAGCAGTACTTC

size: .
V: TRBV6-5
J: TRBJ2-7
D: .
CDR3: CASTPLEDYYEQYF
DNA: TGTGCCAGCACCCCCCTGGAGGACTACTACGAGCAGTACTTC

size: .
V: TRBV3-1/TRBV3-2
J: TRBJ1-5
D: .
CDR3: CASSQARVDQPQHF
DNA: TGTGCCAGCAGCCAAGCCAGGGTGGATCAGCCCCAGCATTTT

size: once
V: TRBV5-4
J: TRBJ2-7
D: TRBD2
CDR3: CASSLVVAGGQDEQYF
DNA: TGTGCCAGCAGCTTGGTGGTAGCGGGGGGGCAGGACGAGCAGTACTTC